This T cell receptor beta chain is drawn from a study of T cells in localized non-small cell lung cancer. The study, taken as a whole, reports: Adjacent lung held a median 57 of the top 100 tumor clones. Uninvolved nearby lung showed the greatest T cell clonality, exceeding that found in tumor. Density of T cells in blood, when higher, went with longer overall survival.

Assay used: immunoSEQ multiplex PCR; TCRdb lists only in-frame clones, some missing. The profile shows 10,000 to 15,000 clones, more than 70% of them singletons. In regard to this clone: Its target is unknown.

This CDR3 has 18 residues. The trim removed 5 bases at V and 1 base at J, leaving 9 bases unmatched. CDR1 and CDR2 (germline): LGHNA, YNFKEQ. This TCR was recovered from a male donor at least 60 years old with stage I lung adenocarcinoma. The input for sequencing was peripheral blood, taken before any cancer treatment. The gene calls are TRBV4-2 and TRBJ1-5; 12 nucleotides align to TRBD1. Here the CDR3 reads CASSDRDRGRGSNQPQHF. CDR3 DNA: TGTGCCAGCAGCGACCGGGACAGGGGGCGGGGAAGCAATCAGCCCCAGCATTTT.